The clone carrying this T cell receptor beta chain occurred many times. The use of a sample-barcoded 5' primer and a J-beta primer mix characterized a second PCR of roughly 6 to 11 cycles. TCRdb analysed the 5' RACE reads with MiXCR anew, one entry per CDR3 protein. This table has some 1.6 million distinct CDR3 sequences, about 35% appearing once. The germline CDR1 and CDR2 sequences are SGHTA and FQGNSA. V was shortened by 5 bases and J by 0 bases, with 10 bases between the two germline ends. This CDR3 has 14 amino acids. These data come from a study of blood T cells in healthy people across ages. The V and J genes are TRBV7-2 and TRBJ1-2; D is unresolved. The clonotype comes from a woman aged 25 to 39 in good health. Sequencing was carried out using blood. The CDR3 spells CASSRRAANYGYTF. CDR3 nucleotide sequence: TGTGCCAGCAGCCGGCGGGCGGCTAACTATGGCTACACCTTC.